The 17 T cell receptor beta chains given below trace back to one sample, sequenced in a study of regulatory T cells in long-lasting Graves disease (dated by TCRdb to the early 2020s). The method was multiplex PCR. TCRdb records Illumina HiSeq 4000 as the sequencer. TCR beta libraries were built with iRepertoire HTBI primers and Arm-PCR amplification of CDR3 regions. In-frame beta chains were kept once TCRdb had trimmed the public reads at Q25 with fastp and called clones with MiXCR. Rows are combined by CDR3 protein, so each entry shows the most common genes and DNA. This sample is represented by 500,000 to 700,000 distinct CDR3 sequences; 25% to 35% of them were singletons. Clones ranked in the top ten supply roughly 46% of the sample. The time point label of this sample denotes: persistent/refractory GD, antithyroid drugs over 5 years with positive TRAb. RNA was extracted from PBMCs in TRIzol for both TCR sequencing and RNA sequencing.

The source material was peripheral blood mononuclear cells (PBMCs), sampled when the disease was refractory, from a patient treated with antithyroid drugs. The source of these receptors is a female donor with Graves disease.

The J gene is TRBJ1-4, the V gene TRBV15; D not certain. The CDR3 extends over 16 amino acids. The V gene's germline CDR1 is LNHNV and CDR2 YYDKDF (reference sequence). Trimming removed 3 bases at V and 0 bases at J, with 11 bases between. The CDR3 is CATSREGLTTNEKLFF. DNA for the CDR3: TGTGCCACCAGCAGGGAAGGACTGACAACTAATGAAAAACTGTTTTTT. The complete variable domain, with remaining parts taken from reference TRBV15 and TRBJ1-4, reads DAMVIQNPRYQVTQFGKPVTLSCSQTLNHNVMYWYQQKSSQAPKLLFHYYDKDFNNEADTPDNFQSRRPNTSFCFLDIRSPGLGDTAMYLCATSREGLTTNEKLFFGSGTQLSVL.

V usage is TRBV27 and J usage is TRBJ1-1, with unresolved D. Trimming removed 4 bases at V and 4 bases at J, with 13 bases between. The CDR3 totals 14 residues. The germline CDR1 and CDR2 sequences are MNHEY and SMNVEV (reference sequence). The DNA for the CDR3 is TGTGCCAGCAGTTGGTTCCCCTTGGGCACTGAAGCTTTCTTT. Translated, it gives CASSWFPLGTEAFF.

The chain is built from TRBV20-1 and TRBJ1-1, with 11 bases identical to TRBD1. CDR3 length: 13 amino acids. Germline CDR1 reads DFQATT; CDR2 reads SNEGSKA (reference sequence). V shed 5 bases and J 5 bases; nucleotides not matched to a gene: 4. CDR3 in amino acids: CSAGQGARTEAFF. The CDR3 DNA sequence: TGCAGTGCTGGACAGGGGGCGAGAACTGAAGCTTTCTTT.

The V call is TRBV14, the J call TRBJ2-6; D call uncertain. CDR1 and CDR2 from the germline V gene are SGHDN and FVKESK. CDR3 size: 18 residues. V was pared by 4 bases and J by 0 bases, with 16 bases between. CDR3 in amino acids: CASSPISNRGSGANVLTF. The CDR3 region has the DNA TGTGCCAGCAGCCCCATATCGAACAGAGGCTCTGGGGCCAACGTCCTGACTTTC.

The chain joins TRBV19 to TRBJ1-1; 10 nucleotides line up with TRBD1. V shed 6 bases and J 8 bases; nucleotides not matched to a gene: 12. CDR1 LNHDA and CDR2 SQIVND come from the germline V gene (reference sequence). This CDR3 region has 15 residues. The CDR3 nucleotides are TGTGCCAGTAGCAATAAGGGACAGGGGTGGACCGAAGCTTTCTTT. Amino acids: CASSNKGQGWTEAFF.

This clonotype turned up a few times. The CDR3 reads CSADRAEAFF. The CDR3 nucleotides read TGCAGCGCCGACAGGGCTGAAGCTTTCTTT. V is TRBV29-1 and J is TRBJ1-1; 7 nucleotides agree with TRBD1. CDR3 length: 10 amino acids. Trimming cost V 7 bases and J 6 bases; bases outside gene matches: 2. Germline V gene lookup returns CDR1 SQVTM and CDR2 ANQGSEA.

Note on this clonotype: A read error may be the cause here, since a much bigger clone is one base away. This chain links TRBV2 with TRBJ2-7, with TRBD1 matching 7 bases. Germline V gene lookup returns CDR1 SNHLY and CDR2 FYNNEI. This CDR3 is built from 15 residues. J lost 6 bases, V lost 6 bases, and 14 bases had no gene match. The CDR3 bases are TGTGCCAGCAGAGGGCCAGGGACAGCTAACTGCGAGCAGTACTTC. It encodes CASRGPGTANCEQYF.

This clonotype was seen at least ten times. The chain recombines TRBV28 with TRBJ1-5; possibly TRBD1 for D (6 bases). Germline loops: CDR1 MDHEN, CDR2 SYDVKM. Trimming took 6 bases from V and 3 from J, leaving 12 bases between them. The CDR3 runs 14 residues. For the CDR3, the DNA is TGTGCCAGCAGATCCACAGGGAACAATCAGCCCCAGCATTTT. Its translation is CASRSTGNNQPQHF.

In this sample, this clonotype turned up many times. This chain connects TRBV15 to TRBJ2-5; D is uncertain. Germline V lookup: CDR1 LNHNV, CDR2 YYDKDF (reference sequence). This CDR3 region has 15 residues. Trimming took off 1 base at V and 0 bases at J, with 9 bases between the two ends. The CDR3 loop reads CATSRGTTDQETQYF. CDR3 bases: TGTGCCACCAGCAGAGGGACCACGGACCAAGAGACCCAGTACTTC.

The chain links TRBV24-1 to TRBJ1-5, with a tentative D call TRBD1 (5 bases). From germline, CDR1 is KGHDR and CDR2 SFDVKD. This CDR3 region has 14 residues. V lost 4 bases and J 7 bases, leaving 13 bases between the germline ends. Here the CDR3 reads CATSESGRNQPQHF. CDR3 nucleotide sequence: TGTGCCACCAGTGAGTCAGGGAGGAACCAGCCCCAGCATTTT.

A few counts support this clonotype. The rearrangement joins TRBV30 to TRBJ1-2; TRBD1 agrees at 7 bases. Trimming cost V 4 bases and J 3 bases; bases outside gene matches: 14. Looked up from germline, CDR1 is GTSNPN and CDR2 is SVGIG (reference sequence). This CDR3 has 16 amino acids. The CDR3 bases are TGTGCCTGGAATCTGCAGGGGGAAACCAACTACTATGGCTACACCTTC. Translation: CAWNLQGETNYYGYTF.

The sample holds a few counts of this clonotype. The conserved closing phenylalanine or tryptophan is absent in this CDR3, likely reflecting a read error. The V call is TRBV15, the J call TRBJ1-3, with unresolved D. Germline V gene data show CDR1 as LNHNV and CDR2 as YYDKDF (reference sequence). The germline V and J ends were trimmed by 1 base and 1 base, with 17 bases remaining between them. This CDR3 is 18 amino acids long. CDR3 nucleotide sequence: TGTGCCACCAGCAGAGGTCCCGAGAAGGGTTTTTCTGGAAACACCATATATCTT. This translates into CATSRGPEKGFSGNTIYL.

The chain combines TRBV20-1 with TRBJ1-6, with D unclear. Between the trimmed V and J ends, which lost 5 bases and 0 bases, there was a span of 11 bases. The germline gives CDR1 DFQATT, CDR2 SNEGSKA (reference sequence). This CDR3 contains 15 residues. The CDR3 sequence is CSAVGVRSYNSPLHF. Written as DNA, the CDR3 is TGCAGTGCTGTTGGGGTCCGCTCCTATAATTCACCCCTCCACTTT.

This clonotype was detected only a few times. V usage is TRBV10-3 and J usage is TRBJ1-1, with D tentatively TRBD1 (5 bases). The germline V gene encodes CDR1 ENHRY and CDR2 SYGVKD. Trimming shortened V by 8 bases and J by 1 base, and 14 bases separated the two germline ends. This CDR3 has 14 amino acids. The CDR3 protein is CAIHESGQNTEAFF. CDR3 DNA sequence: TGTGCCATCCACGAGAGCGGACAGAACACTGAAGCTTTCTTT.

Worth noting for this clonotype: Sequence at one end of the junction differs from germline and may be a read error. This rearrangement joins TRBV20-1 to TRBJ1-2; 10 nucleotides match TRBD1. The length of the CDR3 is 16 residues. Per germline, CDR1 DFQATT and CDR2 SNEGSKA (reference sequence). CDR3 amino acids: CSARTDRGLTVYGNTF. DNA for the CDR3: TGCAGTGCTAGAACCGACAGGGGGCTAACTGTCTATGGCAACACCTTC.

This clonotype has more than one count but fewer than ten. The V and J genes are TRBV19 and TRBJ1-1; 10 bases are shared with TRBD1. This CDR3 is 14 amino acids long. Germline loops: CDR1 LNHDA, CDR2 SQIVND (reference sequence). V dropped 5 bases and J dropped 6; count of bases not matched to a gene: 6. The CDR3 spells CASSPAGTGAEAFF. The CDR3 DNA is TGTGCCAGTAGTCCAGCCGGGACAGGGGCTGAAGCTTTCTTT. The full variable domain, its missing parts supplied by reference TRBV19 and TRBJ1-1, is DGGITQSPKYLFRKEGQNVTLSCEQNLNHDAMYWYRQDPGQGLRLIYYSQIVNDFQKGDIAEGYSVSREKKESFPLTVTSAQKNPTAFYLCASSPAGTGAEAFFGQGTRLTVV.

The sample holds a few counts of this clonotype. The V gene is TRBV9, the J gene TRBJ2-7; 10 nucleotides match TRBD1. Per the germline V gene, CDR1 is SGDLS and CDR2 is YYNGEE. The CDR3 spans 18 residues. The trim removed 4 bases at V and 0 bases at J, leaving 13 bases unmatched. The CDR3: CASSPQVPGQGSSYEQYF. CDR3 sequence (DNA): TGTGCCAGCAGCCCTCAAGTCCCGGGACAGGGGTCCTCCTACGAGCAGTACTTC. Drawing the rest from reference TRBV9 and TRBJ2-7, the complete variable domain is DSGVTQTPKHLITATGQRVTLRCSPRSGDLSVYWYQQSLDQGLQFLIQYYNGEERAKGNILERFSAQQFPDLHSELNLSSLELGDSALYFCASSPQVPGQGSSYEQYFGPGTRLTVT.